A single sample is the source of the 20 T cell receptor beta chains below, sequenced in a study of radiation and T cells in renal cell carcinoma. Time point reported: baseline pretreatment blood. Treatment reported: 15 Gy SBRT to primary tumor, nephrectomy 4 weeks later. Assay: immunoSEQ multiplex PCR; the TCRdb copy retains only in-frame clones and omits some. The repertoire holds tens of thousands of clones, over 70% seen once, with more than 7% in the top ten. The sequencing used blood, collected from a patient whose treatment included radiotherapy and nephrectomy. These receptor sequences come from a man aged 55 to 70 with renal cell carcinoma.

V gene TRBV15 combines with J gene TRBJ2-2, with D uncertain. Germline values: CDR1 LNHNV, CDR2 YYDKDF (reference sequence). The length of the CDR3 is 14 residues. V lost 0 bases and J lost 7, with 9 bases in between. CDR3 sequence reads: CATSRDVQDGELFF. DNA for the CDR3: TGTGCCACCAGCAGAGATGTTCAGGACGGGGAGCTGTTTTTT.

In this sample, this clone turned up a few times. The chain uses TRBV11-3 and TRBJ1-2; D is perhaps TRBD1 (5 bases). Trimming cost V 5 bases and J 3 bases, with 16 bases left between them. The CDR3 spans 15 residues. Per germline, CDR1 SGHNT and CDR2 YENEEA. CDR3 in amino acids: CASSQRGSSYYGYTF. As DNA, the CDR3 is TGTGCCAGCAGCCAAAGGGGTTCGTCGTACTATGGCTACACCTTC.

This clone was detected only a few times. The chain has TRBV6-1 and TRBJ1-4; the D gene is possibly TRBD1 (5 bases). The germline V gene encodes CDR1 MNHNS and CDR2 SASEGT. Trimming took 3 bases from V and 8 from J, leaving 28 bases between them. This CDR3 has 19 residues. In DNA, the CDR3 is TGTGCCAGCAGTGATCATGGTTTCGGGGGGTTCTTAGCCCGGGAAAAACTGTTTTTT. It translates to CASSDHGFGGFLAREKLFF.

The V call is TRBV5-1, the J call TRBJ1-2; weak D call: TRBD1 (6 bases). There are 14 residues in the CDR3. The ends were cut back, 4 bases at V and 4 bases at J, with 14 bases in the middle. Germline V gives CDR1 SGHRS, CDR2 YFSETQ. CDR3 bases: TGCGCCAGCAGCCCGTCAGGGGATACCTATGGCTACACCTTC. Translated, it gives CASSPSGDTYGYTF. Complete variable domain (other parts from reference TRBV5-1 and TRBJ1-2): KAGVTQTPRYLIKTRGQQVTLSCSPISGHRSVSWYQQTPGQGLQFLFEYFSETQRNKGNFPGRFSGRQFSNSRSEMNVSTLELGDSALYLCASSPSGDTYGYTFGSGTRLTVV.

The gene calls are TRBV19 and TRBJ2-5; 7 bases fit TRBD1. The J call may be wrong; the DNA end is better matched by TRBJ2-7. The germline V gene has CDR1 LNHDA and CDR2 SQIVND (reference sequence). CDR3 length: 16 residues. The CDR3 DNA reads TGTGCCAGTAGTATGCCCCGGACAGGTGCCACCTACGAGCAGTACTTC. It specifies CASSMPRTGATYEQYF.

The J gene is TRBJ1-5, the V gene TRBV2, with a tentative D call TRBD1 (5 bases). V was pared by 2 bases and J by 9 bases, with 17 bases between. CDR1 SNHLY and CDR2 FYNNEI come from the germline V gene. The CDR3 is 15 amino acids. The CDR3 spells CASSESKGTGAPQHF. The CDR3 DNA follows: TGTGCCAGCAGTGAATCGAAGGGGACCGGGGCGCCCCAGCATTTT. Variable domain in full (rest from reference TRBV2 and TRBJ1-5): EPEVTQTPSHQVTQMGQEVILRCVPISNHLYFYWYRQILGQKVEFLVSFYNNEISEKSEIFDDQFSVERPDGSNFTLKIRSTKLEDSAMYFCASSESKGTGAPQHFGDGTRLSIL.

The CDR3 region has the DNA TGTGCCTGGACCGCCAGACCCTTCTCCTACGAGCAGTACTTC. Protein: CAWTARPFSYEQYF. The rearrangement joins TRBV30 to TRBJ2-7; D gene uncertain. CDR3 length: 14 residues. CDR1 is GTSNPN, CDR2 SVGIG, per germline (reference sequence). Deletions cut 4 bases from V and 0 bases from J, with 13 bases between.

The chain recombines TRBV14 with TRBJ1-6; D not certain. The CDR3 length is 16 residues. Germline V gene sequence: CDR1 SGHDN, CDR2 FVKESK. Trimming took 1 base from V and 3 from J, leaving 10 bases between them. The CDR3 is CASSQGRQNYNSPLHF. The CDR3 DNA reads TGTGCCAGCAGCCAAGGTCGTCAGAACTATAATTCACCCCTCCACTTT.

The chain is built from TRBV5-4 and TRBJ1-4, with D tentatively TRBD1 (5 bases). CDR3 size: 15 residues. Trimming took 5 bases from V and 0 from J, leaving 11 bases between them. Per the germline V gene, CDR1 is SGHNT and CDR2 is YYREEE (reference sequence). CDR3 sequence: CASSGGNPTNEKLFF. For the CDR3, the DNA is TGTGCCAGCAGTGGGGGGAACCCAACTAATGAAAAACTGTTTTTT.

The rearrangement joins TRBV2 to TRBJ1-1; TRBD1 might be the D (5 bases). CDR1 is SNHLY, CDR2 FYNNEI, per germline. The V end was cut by 7 bases, the J end by 7 bases, with 13 bases between. This CDR3 spans 12 amino acids. CDR3 loop: CASKETGVEAFF. In DNA form, the CDR3 reads TGTGCCAGCAAGGAGACGGGGGTTGAAGCTTTCTTT.

V and J are TRBV27 and TRBJ2-3; 7 nucleotides match TRBD2. Trimming took 6 bases from V and 0 from J; bases not matched to a gene: 12. This CDR3 comprises 17 residues. CDR1 is MNHEY, CDR2 SMNVEV, per germline (reference sequence). The CDR3 loop reads CASSDFGGITSTDTQYF. In DNA form, the CDR3 reads TGTGCCAGCAGCGATTTCGGGGGGATCACTAGCACAGATACGCAGTATTTT.

This clone came up once. The chain links TRBV6-1 to TRBJ2-3, with TRBD1 matching 8 bases. Looked up from germline, CDR1 is MNHNS and CDR2 is SASEGT. V lost 4 bases and J lost 1; bases outside the gene matches: 4. CDR3 size: 15 residues. The CDR3 sequence: CASSVQTGGTDTQYF. Written as DNA, the CDR3 is TGTGCCAGCAGTGTTCAGACAGGGGGCACAGATACGCAGTATTTT.

The V and J genes are TRBV9 and TRBJ2-1; 10 bases fit TRBD1. This CDR3 comprises 15 residues. Germline V gene data show CDR1 as SGDLS and CDR2 as YYNGEE. V was pared by 2 bases and J by 9 bases, with 8 bases of the junction left unmatched. CDR3 region: CASSVGGQGWTEQFF. The CDR3 nucleotides read TGTGCCAGCAGCGTGGGGGGACAGGGGTGGACTGAGCAGTTCTTC.

The gene calls are TRBV7-2 and TRBJ1-1; TRBD1 agrees at 8 bases. The CDR3 sequence is 15 residues long. CDR1 and CDR2 (germline): SGHTA, FQGNSA. V gave up 5 bases and J gave up 6 bases; unmatched junction bases: 11. This CDR3 reads CASSTLRQGIAEAFF. CDR3 coding DNA: TGTGCCAGCAGCACCCTCCGACAGGGGATCGCTGAAGCTTTCTTT.

J is TRBJ1-2 and V is TRBV28; no clear D gene. The CDR3 is 12 residues long. V was cut by 3 bases and J by 8 bases, with 10 bases left in between. Germline values: CDR1 MDHEN, CDR2 SYDVKM. In DNA form, the CDR3 reads TGTGCCAGCAGTTTTCTTGACTTCGGCTACACCTTC. Protein: CASSFLDFGYTF.

The chain combines TRBV10-3 with TRBJ2-1; 7 bases line up with TRBD1. This CDR3 has 15 amino acids. Trimming cost V 4 bases and J 7 bases; bases outside gene matches: 10. Per germline, CDR1 ENHRY and CDR2 SYGVKD. The CDR3 nucleotides are TGTGCCATCAGTGTGGGGACAGTTTTTGGGAATGAGCAGTTCTTC. The encoded protein is CAISVGTVFGNEQFF.

A single count supports this clone. The CDR3 DNA reads TGTGCCAGCAGGCCCCCAACCGGGACTAGCAAGACTAGCACAGATACGCAGTATTTT. Translating gives CASRPPTGTSKTSTDTQYF. This chain joins TRBV7-2 and TRBJ2-3; 9 bases are a match to TRBD2. V shed 6 bases and J 0 bases; nucleotides not matched to a gene: 16. The CDR3 sequence is 19 residues long. In germline, CDR1 is SGHTA, CDR2 FQGNSA.

The J gene is TRBJ2-6, the V gene TRBV5-1; D possibly corresponds to TRBD2 (7 bases). CDR1 is SGHRS and CDR2 is YFSETQ in the germline V gene. This CDR3 spans 15 amino acids. Trimming removed 5 bases from V and 2 bases from J, with 11 bases in between. The CDR3 coding sequence is TGCGCCAGCAGTAGGGGGGGAACTGGGGCCAACGTCCTGACTTTC. Translated: CASSRGGTGANVLTF. Together with reference TRBV5-1 and TRBJ2-6, the CDR3 gives the full variable domain: KAGVTQTPRYLIKTRGQQVTLSCSPISGHRSVSWYQQTPGQGLQFLFEYFSETQRNKGNFPGRFSGRQFSNSRSEMNVSTLELGDSALYLCASSRGGTGANVLTFGAGSRLTVL.

The chain recombines TRBV7-9 with TRBJ2-2; D is possibly TRBD2 (6 bases). Germline CDR1 is SEHNR and CDR2 is FQNEAQ (reference sequence). Trimming took off 5 bases at V and 3 bases at J, with 19 bases between the two ends. The CDR3 consists of 17 residues. The CDR3 coding sequence is TGTGCCAGCAGCGTGGAGGAGGGGATGGTGGACACCGGGGAGCTGTTTTTT. Protein: CASSVEEGMVDTGELFF.

The chain couples TRBV5-1 to TRBJ2-1; possible D gene TRBD1, 6 bases. With 0 bases removed from V and 5 bases from J, the gap between germline ends came to 9 bases. This CDR3 region has 14 residues. Germline V gene sequence: CDR1 SGHRS, CDR2 YFSETQ. For the CDR3, the DNA is TGCGCCAGCAGCTTGGGACAGGTAGACAATGAGCAGTTCTTC. It translates to CASSLGQVDNEQFF.